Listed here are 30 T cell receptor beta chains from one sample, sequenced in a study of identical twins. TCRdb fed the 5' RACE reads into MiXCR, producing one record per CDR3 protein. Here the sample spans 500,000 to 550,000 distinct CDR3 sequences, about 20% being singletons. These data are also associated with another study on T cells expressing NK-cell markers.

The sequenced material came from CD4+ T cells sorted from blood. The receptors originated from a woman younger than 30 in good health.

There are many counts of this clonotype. In DNA form, the CDR3 reads TGTGCCACCAGTGGACAGGGACCGGATACGCAGTATTTT. It specifies CATSGQGPDTQYF. The rearrangement joins TRBV24-1 to TRBJ2-3; 7 bases are shared with TRBD1. This CDR3 has 13 residues. J gave up 6 bases and V 5 bases, and 4 bases lay outside the gene matches. The germline CDR1 and CDR2 sequences are KGHDR and SFDVKD.

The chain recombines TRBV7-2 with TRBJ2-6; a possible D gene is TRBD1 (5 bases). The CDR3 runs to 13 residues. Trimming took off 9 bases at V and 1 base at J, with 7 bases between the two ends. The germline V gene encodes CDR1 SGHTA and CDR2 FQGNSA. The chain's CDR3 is CARQVSGANVLTF. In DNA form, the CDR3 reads TGTGCCAGACAGGTTTCTGGGGCCAACGTCCTGACTTTC.

CDR3 sequence reads: CSALTTSGPQETQYF. Here the CDR3 DNA reads TGCAGTGCCCTAACGACTAGCGGGCCCCAAGAGACCCAGTACTTC. The chain uses TRBV20-1 and TRBJ2-5; TRBD2 matches 10 bases. Trimming at V came to 6 bases and at J to 1 base, leaving 8 bases not matched to a gene. The CDR3 spans 15 residues. Germline assignment: CDR1 DFQATT and CDR2 SNEGSKA (reference sequence).

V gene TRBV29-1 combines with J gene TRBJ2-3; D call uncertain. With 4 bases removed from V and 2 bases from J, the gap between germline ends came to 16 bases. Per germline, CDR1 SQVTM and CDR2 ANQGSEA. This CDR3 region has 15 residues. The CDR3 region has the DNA TGCAGCGTTGGACGAGGTTGGGGTTACACAGATACGCAGTATTTT. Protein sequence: CSVGRGWGYTDTQYF.

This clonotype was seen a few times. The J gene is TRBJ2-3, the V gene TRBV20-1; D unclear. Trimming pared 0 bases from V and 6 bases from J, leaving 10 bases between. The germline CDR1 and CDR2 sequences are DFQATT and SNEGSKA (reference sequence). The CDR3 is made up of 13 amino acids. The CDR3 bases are TGCAGTGCTAGAGATCCCCTAATGGATACGCAGTATTTT. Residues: CSARDPLMDTQYF.

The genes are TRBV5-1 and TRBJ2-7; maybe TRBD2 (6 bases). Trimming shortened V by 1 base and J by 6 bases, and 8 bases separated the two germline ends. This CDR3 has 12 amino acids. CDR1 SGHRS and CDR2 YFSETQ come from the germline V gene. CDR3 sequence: CASSLSGGEQYF. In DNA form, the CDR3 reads TGCGCCAGCAGCTTGTCCGGGGGCGAGCAGTACTTC.

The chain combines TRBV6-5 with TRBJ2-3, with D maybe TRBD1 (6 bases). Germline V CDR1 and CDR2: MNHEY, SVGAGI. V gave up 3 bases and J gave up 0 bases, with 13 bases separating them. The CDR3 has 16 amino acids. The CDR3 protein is CASSYMDSTSTDTQYF. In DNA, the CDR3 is TGTGCCAGCAGTTATATGGACAGTACTAGCACAGATACGCAGTATTTT.

The CDR3 sequence: CASSGYSPSNQPQHF. CDR3 bases: TGTGCCAGCAGTGGATATAGTCCGAGCAATCAGCCCCAGCATTTT. This rearrangement joins TRBV2 to TRBJ1-5; the D is unclear. Per the germline V gene, CDR1 is SNHLY and CDR2 is FYNNEI. V shed 4 bases and J shed 1 base, with 11 bases lying between them. This CDR3 has 15 amino acids.

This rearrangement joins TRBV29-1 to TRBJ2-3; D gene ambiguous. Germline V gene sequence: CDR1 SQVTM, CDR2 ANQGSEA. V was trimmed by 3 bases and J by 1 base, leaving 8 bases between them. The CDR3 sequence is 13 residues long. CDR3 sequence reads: CSVDLLGTDTQYF. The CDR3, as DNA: TGCAGCGTTGACCTTCTCGGCACAGATACGCAGTATTTT.

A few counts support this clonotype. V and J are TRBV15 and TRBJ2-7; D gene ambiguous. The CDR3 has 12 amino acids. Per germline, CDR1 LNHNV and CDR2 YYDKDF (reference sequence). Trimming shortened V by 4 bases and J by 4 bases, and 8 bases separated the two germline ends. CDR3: CATSTTGYEQYF. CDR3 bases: TGTGCCACCAGCACGACTGGTTACGAGCAGTACTTC.

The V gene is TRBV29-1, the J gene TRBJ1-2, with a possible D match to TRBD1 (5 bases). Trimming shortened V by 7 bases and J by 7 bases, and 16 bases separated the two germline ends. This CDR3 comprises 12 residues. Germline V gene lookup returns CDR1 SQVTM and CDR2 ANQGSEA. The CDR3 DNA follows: TGCAGCGAAGACAGACTAACTAGTGGCTACACCTTC. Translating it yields CSEDRLTSGYTF.

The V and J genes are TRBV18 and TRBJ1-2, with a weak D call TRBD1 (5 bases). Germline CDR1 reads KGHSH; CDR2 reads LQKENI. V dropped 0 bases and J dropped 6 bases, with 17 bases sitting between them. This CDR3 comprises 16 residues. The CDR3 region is CASSPPELGGEDGYTF. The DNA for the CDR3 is TGTGCCAGCTCACCACCGGAGCTGGGGGGAGAAGATGGCTACACCTTC.

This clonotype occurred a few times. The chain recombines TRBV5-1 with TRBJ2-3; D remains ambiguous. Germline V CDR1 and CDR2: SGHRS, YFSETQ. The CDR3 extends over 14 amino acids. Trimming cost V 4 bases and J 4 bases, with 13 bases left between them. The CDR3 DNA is TGCGCCAGCAGCCCCCTGGTAGAGCCAGATACGCAGTATTTT. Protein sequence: CASSPLVEPDTQYF.

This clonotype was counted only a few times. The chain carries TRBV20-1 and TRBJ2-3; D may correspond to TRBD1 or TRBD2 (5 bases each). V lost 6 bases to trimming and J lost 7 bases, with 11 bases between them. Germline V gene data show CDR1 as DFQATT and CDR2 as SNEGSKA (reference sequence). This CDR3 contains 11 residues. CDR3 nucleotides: TGCAGTGCCTCCGGGGCGAATACGCAGTATTTT. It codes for CSASGANTQYF.

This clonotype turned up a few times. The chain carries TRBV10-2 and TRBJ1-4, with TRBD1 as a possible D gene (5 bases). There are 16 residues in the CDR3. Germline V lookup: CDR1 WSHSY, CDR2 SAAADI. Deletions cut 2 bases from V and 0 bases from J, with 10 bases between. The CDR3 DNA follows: TGCGCCAGCAGTGAGGAGGGGCGGGCAACTAATGAAAAACTGTTTTTT. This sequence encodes CASSEEGRATNEKLFF.

The CDR3 DNA follows: TGCAGTGCTAGAGGGACAGCTGGAAACACCATATATTTT. Amino acids: CSARGTAGNTIYF. The chain is built from TRBV20-1 and TRBJ1-3; possible D gene TRBD1, 6 bases. CDR1 and CDR2 (germline): DFQATT, SNEGSKA (reference sequence). The CDR3 length is 13 residues. V lost 1 base to trimming and J lost 2 bases, with 6 bases between them.

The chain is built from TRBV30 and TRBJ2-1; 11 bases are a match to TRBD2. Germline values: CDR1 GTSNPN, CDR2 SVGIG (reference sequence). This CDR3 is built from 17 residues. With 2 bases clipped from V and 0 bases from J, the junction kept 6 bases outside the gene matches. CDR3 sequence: CAWSIGTSGSSYNEQFF. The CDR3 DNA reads TGTGCCTGGAGTATAGGGACTAGCGGTAGCTCCTACAATGAGCAGTTCTTC.

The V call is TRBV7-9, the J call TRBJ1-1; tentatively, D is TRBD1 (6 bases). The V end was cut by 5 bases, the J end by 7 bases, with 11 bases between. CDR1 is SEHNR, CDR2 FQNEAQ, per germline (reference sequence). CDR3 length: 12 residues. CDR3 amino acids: CASSATGFEAFF. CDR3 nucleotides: TGTGCCAGCAGCGCGACAGGATTTGAAGCTTTCTTT.

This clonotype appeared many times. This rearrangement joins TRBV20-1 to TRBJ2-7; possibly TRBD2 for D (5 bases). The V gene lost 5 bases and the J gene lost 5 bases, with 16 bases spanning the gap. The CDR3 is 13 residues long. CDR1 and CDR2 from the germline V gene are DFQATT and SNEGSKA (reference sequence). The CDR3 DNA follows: TGCAGTGCTGGACTCAGACTTATGCACGAGCAGTACTTC. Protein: CSAGLRLMHEQYF.

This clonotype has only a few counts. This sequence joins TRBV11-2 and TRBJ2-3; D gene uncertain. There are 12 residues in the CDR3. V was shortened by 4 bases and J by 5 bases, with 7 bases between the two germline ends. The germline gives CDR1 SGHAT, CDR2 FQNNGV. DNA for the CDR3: TGTGCCAGCAGCTCCTTCGTAGATACGCAGTATTTT. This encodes CASSSFVDTQYF.

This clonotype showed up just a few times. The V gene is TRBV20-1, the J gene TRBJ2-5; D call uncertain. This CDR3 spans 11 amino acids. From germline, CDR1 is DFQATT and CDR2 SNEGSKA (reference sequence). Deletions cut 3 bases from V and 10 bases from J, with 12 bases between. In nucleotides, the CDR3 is TGCAGTGCTAGTCTAGGAGTAGGCCAGTACTTC. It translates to CSASLGVGQYF.

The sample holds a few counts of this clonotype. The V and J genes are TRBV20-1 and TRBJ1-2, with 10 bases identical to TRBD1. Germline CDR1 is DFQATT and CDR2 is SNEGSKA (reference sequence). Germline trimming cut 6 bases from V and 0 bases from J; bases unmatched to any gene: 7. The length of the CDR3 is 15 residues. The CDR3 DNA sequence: TGCAGTGCGCGACGGGGACAGGGGACTAACTATGGCTACACCTTC. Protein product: CSARRGQGTNYGYTF.

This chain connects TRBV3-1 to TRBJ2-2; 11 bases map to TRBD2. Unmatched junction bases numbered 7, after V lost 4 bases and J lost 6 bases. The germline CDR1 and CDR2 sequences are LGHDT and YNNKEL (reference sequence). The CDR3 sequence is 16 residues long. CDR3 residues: CASSLIAGGAAGELFF. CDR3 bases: TGTGCCAGCAGCCTGATAGCGGGAGGGGCTGCCGGGGAGCTGTTTTTT.

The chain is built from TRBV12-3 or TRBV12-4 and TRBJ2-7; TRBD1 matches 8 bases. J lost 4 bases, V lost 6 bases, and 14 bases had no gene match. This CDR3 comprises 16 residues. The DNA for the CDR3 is TGTGCCAGCAGCCAGGCAGGGGGCGCGGATCGGTACGAGCAGTACTTC. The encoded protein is CASSQAGGADRYEQYF.

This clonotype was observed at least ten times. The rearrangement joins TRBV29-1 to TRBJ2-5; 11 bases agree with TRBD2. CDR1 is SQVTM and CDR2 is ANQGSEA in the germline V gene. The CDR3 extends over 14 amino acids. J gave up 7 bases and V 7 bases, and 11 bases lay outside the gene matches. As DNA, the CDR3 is TGCAGCGAGACTAGCGGGGAGGTCTCGGGGACCCAGTACTTC. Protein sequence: CSETSGEVSGTQYF. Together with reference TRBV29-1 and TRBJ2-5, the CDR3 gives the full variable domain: SAVISQKPSRDICQRGTSLTIQCQVDSQVTMMFWYRQQPGQSLTLIATANQGSEATYESGFVIDKFPISRPNLTFSTLTVSNMSPEDSSIYLCSETSGEVSGTQYFGPGTRLLVL.

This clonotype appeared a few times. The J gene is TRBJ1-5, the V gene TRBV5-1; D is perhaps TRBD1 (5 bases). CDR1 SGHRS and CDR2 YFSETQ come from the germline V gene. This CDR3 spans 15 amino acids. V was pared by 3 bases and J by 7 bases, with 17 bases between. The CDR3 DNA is TGCGCCAGCAGCTACGACGGGACGTCAGTCCAGCCCCAGCATTTT. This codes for CASSYDGTSVQPQHF.

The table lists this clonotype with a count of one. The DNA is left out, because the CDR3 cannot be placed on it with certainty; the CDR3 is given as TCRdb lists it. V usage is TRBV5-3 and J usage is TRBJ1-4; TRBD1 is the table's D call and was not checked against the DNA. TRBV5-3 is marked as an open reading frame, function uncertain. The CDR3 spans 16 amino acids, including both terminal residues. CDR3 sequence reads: CARSFRTDRVMKNCFF.

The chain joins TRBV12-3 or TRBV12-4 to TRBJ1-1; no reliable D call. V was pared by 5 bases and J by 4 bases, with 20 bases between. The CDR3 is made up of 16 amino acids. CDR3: CASSPRGWADGTEAFF. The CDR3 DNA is TGTGCCAGCAGTCCGCGGGGTTGGGCGGACGGCACTGAAGCTTTCTTT.

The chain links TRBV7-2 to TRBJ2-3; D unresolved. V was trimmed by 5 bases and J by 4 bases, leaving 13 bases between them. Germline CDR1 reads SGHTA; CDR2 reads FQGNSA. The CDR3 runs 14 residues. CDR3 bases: TGTGCCAGCAGCGCCCAGGTATTCTCAGATACGCAGTATTTT. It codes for CASSAQVFSDTQYF.

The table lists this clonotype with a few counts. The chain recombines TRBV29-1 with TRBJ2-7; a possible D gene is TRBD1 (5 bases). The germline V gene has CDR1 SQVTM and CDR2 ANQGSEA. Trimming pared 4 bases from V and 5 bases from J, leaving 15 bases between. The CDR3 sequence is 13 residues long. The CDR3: CSVVGDSSNEQYF. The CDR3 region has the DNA TGCAGCGTTGTTGGAGACAGTTCCAACGAGCAGTACTTC.